Shown below are 9 T cell receptor beta chains from a single sample sequenced in a study of spatial heterogeneity in lung cancer. Time point defined: sample taken at primary tumor resection. TCRs were sequenced from unsorted whole RNA of tumor, nontumor lung or PBMC. Each CDR3 protein is one row after TCRdb ran MiXCR on the 5' RACE reads. The sample includes around 10,000 distinct CDR3 sequences, approximately 4% of them seen just once. The sample here was normal lung tissue next to the tumor, taken at surgery. The source is a male donor with early-stage non-small cell lung cancer.

This clonotype was seen ten or more times. The rearrangement links TRBV3-1 to TRBJ1-6; D call uncertain. With 5 bases removed from V and 6 bases from J, the gap between germline ends came to 14 bases. The CDR3 runs to 15 residues. The germline CDR1 and CDR2 sequences are LGHDT and YNNKEL (reference sequence). The CDR3 sequence: CASSGGGNGNSPLHF. CDR3 in DNA: TGTGCCAGCAGCGGTGGAGGGAACGGTAATTCACCCCTCCACTTT.

This clonotype was found a few times. The chain employs TRBV5-1 and TRBJ2-7, with a possible D match to TRBD1 (5 bases). The CDR3 is 13 amino acids. Trimming left V 0 bases short and J 7 bases short, with 11 bases between. Looked up from germline, CDR1 is SGHRS and CDR2 is YFSETQ. Written as DNA, the CDR3 is TGCGCCAGCAGCTTGGTCAGGGATCGGGAGCAGTACTTC. It encodes CASSLVRDREQYF.

This clonotype was found many times. J is TRBJ2-3 and V is TRBV5-1; the D is unclear. The V gene lost 1 base and the J gene lost 1 base, with 10 bases spanning the gap. Germline CDR1 SGHRS, CDR2 YFSETQ. This CDR3 has 15 amino acids. This chain's CDR3 is CASSLNGIGTDTQYF. CDR3 in DNA: TGCGCCAGCAGCTTGAACGGTATTGGCACAGATACGCAGTATTTT. Full variable domain (outside the CDR3, taken from reference TRBV5-1 and TRBJ2-3): KAGVTQTPRYLIKTRGQQVTLSCSPISGHRSVSWYQQTPGQGLQFLFEYFSETQRNKGNFPGRFSGRQFSNSRSEMNVSTLELGDSALYLCASSLNGIGTDTQYFGPGTRLTVL.

This clonotype was picked up many times. V is TRBV20-1 and J is TRBJ2-7; a weak D match, TRBD2 (5 bases). This CDR3 has 15 residues. V lost 5 bases to trimming and J lost 0 bases, with 17 bases between them. Germline V CDR1 and CDR2: DFQATT, SNEGSKA (reference sequence). CDR3 bases: TGCAGTGCTCGCCCGAGGGATAGTAGCTCCTACGAGCAGTACTTC. This translates into CSARPRDSSSYEQYF.

This clonotype has at least ten counts. The rearrangement links TRBV9 to TRBJ2-1, with D perhaps matching TRBD1 (5 bases). The CDR3 is 13 amino acids. Trimming took 0 bases from V and 10 from J, leaving 11 bases between them. Looked up from germline, CDR1 is SGDLS and CDR2 is YYNGEE. In DNA form, the CDR3 reads TGTGCCAGCAGCGTAGAGGGGTATCGGGAGCAGTTCTTC. It codes for CASSVEGYREQFF.

This clonotype is termed medium-sized (0.01 to 0.1%). The V and J genes are TRBV6-5 and TRBJ2-2, with D perhaps matching TRBD1 or TRBD2 (5 bases each). This CDR3 is built from 17 residues. V was pared by 7 bases and J by 1 base, with 19 bases between. CDR1 is MNHEY and CDR2 is SVGAGI in the germline V gene. This chain's CDR3 is CASTSMGVARNTGELFF. DNA for the CDR3: TGTGCCAGCACCTCAATGGGGGTGGCACGGAACACCGGGGAGCTGTTTTTT.

This clonotype was seen at least ten times. V usage is TRBV7-2 and J usage is TRBJ2-2; 11 nucleotides match TRBD1. CDR1 and CDR2 from the germline V gene are SGHTA and FQGNSA. Unmatched junction bases numbered 5, after V lost 2 bases and J lost 6 bases. CDR3 length equals 16 residues. The CDR3 loop reads CASSLFGQGAAGELFF. CDR3 in DNA: TGTGCCAGCAGCTTATTTGGACAGGGGGCGGCCGGGGAGCTGTTTTTT.

This clonotype was observed many times. The chain uses TRBV2 and TRBJ1-2; D ambiguous. Germline CDR1 SNHLY, CDR2 FYNNEI. The CDR3 sequence is 16 residues long. V was cut by 4 bases and J by 0 bases, with 15 bases left in between. This CDR3 is CASSALVVRPNYGYTF. The CDR3 nucleotides are TGTGCCAGCAGTGCTCTTGTTGTCCGGCCTAACTATGGCTACACCTTC. Supplemented by reference TRBV2 and TRBJ1-2, the full variable domain reads EPEVTQTPSHQVTQMGQEVILRCVPISNHLYFYWYRQILGQKVEFLVSFYNNEISEKSEIFDDQFSVERPDGSNFTLKIRSTKLEDSAMYFCASSALVVRPNYGYTFGSGTRLTVV.

This clonotype showed up just a few times. The chain recombines TRBV7-2 with TRBJ2-1, with TRBD2 matching over 9 bases. Germline V gene lookup returns CDR1 SGHTA and CDR2 FQGNSA. The V and J ends lost 1 base and 7 bases, in that order; junction bases with no gene match: 11. The CDR3 runs 17 residues. DNA of the CDR3: TGTGCCAGCAGCTTAGGAGCGGGGGGCTTTATTGGGAATGAGCAGTTCTTC. It is translated as CASSLGAGGFIGNEQFF.